The 23 T cell receptor beta chains reported below all come from one sample, sequenced in a study of blood T cells in healthy people across ages. It was with a sample-barcoded 5' primer and a J-beta primer mix that a second PCR of about 6 to 12 cycles was run. TCRdb re-called the 5' RACE reads through MiXCR, storing one row per CDR3 protein. This table has roughly 1,300,000 distinct CDR3 sequences, approximately 59% appearing once. Sequenced input: blood. These receptors originate from a man younger than 35 in good health.

V and J are TRBV5-1 and TRBJ2-7; D call uncertain. The ends were cut back, 3 bases at V and 7 bases at J, with 17 bases in the middle. The CDR3 length is 14 residues. The germline CDR1 and CDR2 sequences are SGHRS and YFSETQ. CDR3 bases: TGCGCCAGCAGCTCAGTAGGGCCGGGCAATGAGCAGTACTTC. Its translation is CASSSVGPGNEQYF. Looking up the rest from reference TRBV5-1 and TRBJ2-7 gives the full variable domain: KAGVTQTPRYLIKTRGQQVTLSCSPISGHRSVSWYQQTPGQGLQFLFEYFSETQRNKGNFPGRFSGRQFSNSRSEMNVSTLELGDSALYLCASSSVGPGNEQYFGPGTRLTVT.

The chain couples TRBV6-2 or TRBV6-3 to TRBJ2-1, with D perhaps matching TRBD2 (6 bases). With 3 bases removed from V and 6 bases from J, the gap between germline ends came to 18 bases. Germline CDR1 and CDR2: MNHEY and SVGEGT. The CDR3 runs 16 residues. The CDR3 sequence is CASSYGLANLGNEQFF. DNA for the CDR3: TGTGCCAGCAGTTATGGGCTAGCGAATTTGGGCAATGAGCAGTTCTTC.

This chain links TRBV2 with TRBJ2-7, with TRBD2 identical over 14 bases. Germline V gene lookup returns CDR1 SNHLY and CDR2 FYNNEI. The V segment lost 11 bases and the J segment 0 bases; nucleotides outside the gene matches: 9. The CDR3 is 16 amino acids. The CDR3 here is CADGRLAGGGSYEQYF. The CDR3 DNA sequence: TGTGCCGACGGTCGACTAGCGGGAGGGGGCTCCTACGAGCAGTACTTC.

The V call is TRBV27, the J call TRBJ1-1; 8 positions agree with TRBD1. CDR1 and CDR2 (germline): MNHEY, SMNVEV (reference sequence). The ends lost 3 bases at V and 0 bases at J; junction bases unmatched: 9. The CDR3 has 17 residues. DNA of the CDR3: TGTGCCAGCAGTTTTACTAGGACAGGGATATTGAACACTGAAGCTTTCTTT. Amino acids: CASSFTRTGILNTEAFF.

The genes are TRBV27 and TRBJ2-7; 7 bases match TRBD2. The CDR3 extends over 14 amino acids. Germline assignment: CDR1 MNHEY and CDR2 SMNVEV (reference sequence). The ends lost 5 bases at V and 2 bases at J; junction bases unmatched: 6. CDR3 in DNA: TGTGCCAGCAGTGGGGCTAGCGGCCCCTACGAGCAGTACTTC. Protein sequence: CASSGASGPYEQYF.

The chain has TRBV4-3 and TRBJ1-2; 7 bases are shared with TRBD1. Germline V gives CDR1 LGHNA, CDR2 YSLEER. The CDR3 spans 15 residues. The ends lost 6 bases at V and 5 bases at J; junction bases unmatched: 12. CDR3 in amino acids: CASRGPQGVSYGYTF. In nucleotides, the CDR3 is TGCGCCAGCAGAGGACCCCAGGGGGTCTCTTATGGCTACACCTTC.

CDR3: CSAPFAGEVETQYF. The CDR3 DNA reads as TGCAGTGCTCCCTTCGCGGGAGAAGTGGAGACCCAGTACTTC. The chain employs TRBV20-1 and TRBJ2-5, with 7 nucleotides matching TRBD2. Germline assignment: CDR1 DFQATT and CDR2 SNEGSKA (reference sequence). V lost 5 bases, J lost 5 bases, and 11 bases stayed unmatched. The CDR3 totals 14 residues.

The rearrangement links TRBV11-2 to TRBJ1-4, with 7 positions matching TRBD1. Germline-derived CDR1 and CDR2 are SGHAT and FQNNGV. The CDR3 consists of 15 residues. After removal of 5 bases from V and 4 bases from J, the junction contained 7 bases not matched to a gene. This chain's CDR3 is CASSLPGQFNEKLFF. Written as DNA, the CDR3 is TGTGCCAGCAGCCTCCCGGGACAGTTTAATGAAAAACTGTTTTTT.

This chain uses TRBV20-1 with TRBJ2-5; D remains ambiguous. The J call is in doubt because the DNA end fits TRBJ2-7 better. This CDR3 comprises 14 residues. The germline CDR1 and CDR2 sequences are DFQATT and SNEGSKA (reference sequence). CDR3 DNA: TGCAGTGCTAGAGCCCTGCGGCTATCGCGCGAGCAGTACTTC. This translates into CSARALRLSREQYF.

A note on this clonotype: A read error may account for a junction end that differs from germline. The CDR3 protein is CASTESDTQYF. The CDR3, as DNA: TGCGCCAGCACTGAGTCAGATACGCAGTATTTT. The rearrangement uses TRBV10-2 and TRBJ2-3; D gene unclear. The CDR3 loop spans 11 amino acids. From germline, CDR1 is WSHSY and CDR2 SAAADI.

The rearrangement links TRBV5-1 to TRBJ1-2; D is unclear. The CDR3 spans 12 residues. Germline V gives CDR1 SGHRS, CDR2 YFSETQ. The V end was cut by 4 bases, the J end by 8 bases, with 12 bases between. The CDR3 region has the DNA TGCGCCAGCAGCGTCTCGAATGGGGGCTACACCTTC. Its protein is CASSVSNGGYTF.

This CDR3 reads CASSPTTGRLGVQYF. The CDR3, as DNA: TGTGCCAGCAGCCCAACTACCGGGCGGCTAGGAGTTCAGTACTTC. The chain employs TRBV7-2 and TRBJ2-7; unclear D gene. Germline CDR1 SGHTA, CDR2 FQGNSA. V dropped 5 bases and J dropped 10 bases, with 24 bases sitting between them. This CDR3 is built from 15 residues. The entire variable domain, with the rest obtained from reference TRBV7-2 and TRBJ2-7, is as follows: GAGVSQSPSNKVTEKGKDVELRCDPISGHTALYWYRQSLGQGLEFLIYFQGNSAPDKSGLPSDRFSAERTGGSVSTLTIQRTQQEDSAVYLCASSPTTGRLGVQYFGPGTRLTVT.

This clonotype was picked up one time. The rearrangement joins TRBV27 to TRBJ2-1; D is perhaps TRBD1 (5 bases). The CDR3 contains 14 residues. Germline values: CDR1 MNHEY, CDR2 SMNVEV (reference sequence). The V and J ends lost 11 bases and 4 bases respectively, with 18 bases between them. In nucleotides, the CDR3 is TGTGCCGGCACCCCTAGGGGCCGTTACAATGAGCAGTTCTTC. Translation: CAGTPRGRYNEQFF.

The rearrangement uses TRBV7-9 and TRBJ1-4; D gene uncertain. Germline V CDR1 and CDR2: SEHNR, FQNEAQ (reference sequence). The CDR3 covers 15 residues. The ends were cut back, 1 base at V and 3 bases at J, with 9 bases in the middle. The CDR3 region is CASSLEGRPNEKLFF. CDR3 coding DNA: TGTGCCAGCAGCTTAGAAGGCAGACCTAATGAAAAACTGTTTTTT.

V usage is TRBV27 and J usage is TRBJ2-3, with D perhaps TRBD1 or TRBD2 (5 bases each). The CDR3 runs to 16 residues. Germline V gene sequence: CDR1 MNHEY, CDR2 SMNVEV (reference sequence). With 1 base removed from V and 6 bases from J, the gap between germline ends came to 17 bases. In DNA, the CDR3 is TGTGCCAGCAGTTTATATCCGGGGCGCTCGGGGGATACGCAGTATTTT. Translation: CASSLYPGRSGDTQYF.

The rearrangement uses TRBV12-3 or TRBV12-4 and TRBJ2-7; 9 nucleotides align to TRBD1. V trimming: 6 bases; J trimming: 7 bases; junction bases outside the gene matches: 13. The CDR3 has 15 amino acids. Written as DNA, the CDR3 is TGTGCCAGCAGCCGCCCTAAACGACAGGGGGGAGAGCAGTACTTC. This gives the protein CASSRPKRQGGEQYF.

V gene TRBV12-3 or TRBV12-4 combines with J gene TRBJ2-6, with 9 bases lining up with TRBD1. The CDR3 runs to 19 residues. V gave up 5 bases and J gave up 0 bases; unmatched junction bases: 11. CDR3 protein: CASSRHGQGKSSGANVLTF. The CDR3, as DNA: TGTGCCAGCAGTCGCCACGGACAGGGGAAGAGCTCTGGGGCCAACGTCCTGACTTTC.

J is TRBJ2-7 and V is TRBV18; the match to TRBD1 covers 9 bases. Germline V gene sequence: CDR1 KGHSH, CDR2 LQKENI. CDR3 length: 16 amino acids. V was pared by 6 bases and J by 4 bases, with 13 bases of the junction left unmatched. CDR3 residues: CASSLIPGQGSYEQYF. The CDR3 nucleotides are TGTGCCAGCTCTCTAATACCGGGACAGGGAAGTTACGAGCAGTACTTC.

V gene TRBV12-3 or TRBV12-4 combines with J gene TRBJ2-3; the D gene is possibly TRBD1 (5 bases). V was trimmed by 0 bases and J by 2 bases, leaving 9 bases between them. The CDR3 contains 15 residues. Here the CDR3 reads CASSLATGPTDTQYF. The DNA for the CDR3 is TGTGCCAGCAGTTTAGCAACAGGCCCCACAGATACGCAGTATTTT.

The J gene is TRBJ2-2, the V gene TRBV6-5; perhaps TRBD2 as D (5 bases). CDR3 length: 13 amino acids. CDR1 MNHEY and CDR2 SVGAGI come from the germline V gene. Trimming cost V 11 bases and J 4 bases, with 14 bases left between them. CDR3 sequence reads: CASTGVSTGELFF. CDR3 nucleotides: TGTGCCTCAACCGGGGTGAGCACCGGGGAGCTGTTTTTT.

The rearrangement uses TRBV6-6 and TRBJ2-5; 7 nucleotides agree with TRBD1. The CDR3 runs 16 residues. Germline V gene data show CDR1 as MNHNY and CDR2 as SVGAGI (reference sequence). The V gene end was trimmed by 4 bases and the J gene end by 2 bases; junction bases not matched to a gene: 10. The CDR3 DNA reads TGTGCCAGCAGTTTCCCGACAGGGATAGAACAAGAGACCCAGTACTTC. This codes for CASSFPTGIEQETQYF.

This chain links TRBV15 with TRBJ1-4, with 7 bases identical to TRBD1. Per the germline V gene, CDR1 is LNHNV and CDR2 is YYDKDF (reference sequence). V dropped 2 bases and J dropped 0; count of bases not matched to a gene: 15. The CDR3 covers 20 residues. The CDR3 here is CATSRKNSGTDTPTNEKLFF. DNA of the CDR3: TGTGCCACCAGCAGAAAAAACTCCGGGACAGACACCCCAACTAATGAAAAACTGTTTTTT.

To note about this clonotype: One end of the junction is discordant with germline, which a read error may explain. The CDR3 DNA is TGTGTCAGCAGCCCCAAGCAACATAGCGCAGATGGCTACACCTTC. It specifies CVSSPKQHSADGYTF. V usage is TRBV9 and J usage is TRBJ1-2; the D is unclear. The V gene's germline CDR1 is SGDLS and CDR2 YYNGEE. The CDR3 totals 15 residues.